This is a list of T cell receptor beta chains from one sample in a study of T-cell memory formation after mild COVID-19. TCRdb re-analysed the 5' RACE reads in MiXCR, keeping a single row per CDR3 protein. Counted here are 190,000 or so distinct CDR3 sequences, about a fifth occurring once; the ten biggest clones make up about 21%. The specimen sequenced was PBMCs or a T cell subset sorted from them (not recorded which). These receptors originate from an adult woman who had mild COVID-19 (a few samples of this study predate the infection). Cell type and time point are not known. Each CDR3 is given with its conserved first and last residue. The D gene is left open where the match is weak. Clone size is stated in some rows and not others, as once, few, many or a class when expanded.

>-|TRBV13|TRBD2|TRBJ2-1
CASSLGLLAGEDEQFF
TGTGCCAGCAGCTTAGGCCTCCTAGCGGGGGAAGATGAGCAGTTCTTC
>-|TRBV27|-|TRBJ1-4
CARSGFRTNEKLFF
TGTGCCAGGTCGGGGTTTCGAACTAATGAAAAACTGTTTTTT
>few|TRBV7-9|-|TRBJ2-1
CASSTGDHSYNEQFF
TGTGCCAGCAGTACCGGGGACCACTCCTACAATGAGCAGTTCTTC
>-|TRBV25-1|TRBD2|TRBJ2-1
CASLPSGGRPNEQFF
TGTGCCAGCCTACCTAGCGGGGGAAGGCCAAATGAGCAGTTCTTC
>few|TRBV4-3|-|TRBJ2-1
CASSQVFLGGKEQFF
TGCGCCAGCAGCCAAGTTTTCTTGGGTGGGAAAGAGCAGTTCTTC
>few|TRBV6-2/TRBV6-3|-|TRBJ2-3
CASSLTGVTDTQYF
TGTGCCAGCAGTCTCACAGGAGTCACAGATACGCAGTATTTT
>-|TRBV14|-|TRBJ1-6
CASSQGRVRSDHSPLHF
TGTGCCAGCAGCCAAGGGAGGGTGCGCTCAGATCACTCACCCCTCCACTTT
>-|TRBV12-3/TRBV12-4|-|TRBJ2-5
CASSLGGTQYF
TGTGCCAGCAGTTTGGGAGGGACCCAGTACTTC
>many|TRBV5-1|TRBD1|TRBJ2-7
CASSEPAGTGSGEQYF
TGCGCCAGCAGCGAACCAGCCGGGACAGGGAGTGGGGAGCAGTACTTC
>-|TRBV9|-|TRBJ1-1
CASSVVAGTNTEAFF
TGTGCCAGCAGCGTAGTGGCAGGGACTAACACTGAAGCTTTCTTT
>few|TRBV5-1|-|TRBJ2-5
CASSASPGTQETQYF
TGCGCCAGCAGCGCGTCGCCGGGGACGCAAGAGACCCAGTACTTC
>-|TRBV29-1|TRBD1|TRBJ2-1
CSVDRTGDNEQFF
TGCAGCGTTGATAGGACAGGGGACAATGAGCAGTTCTTC
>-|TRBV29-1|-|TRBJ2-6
CSVVFGSSGANVLTF
TGCAGCGTTGTGTTCGGCAGCTCTGGGGCCAACGTCCTGACTTTC
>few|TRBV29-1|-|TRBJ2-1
CSVEDRGRGEQFF
TGCAGCGTTGAAGATCGGGGTCGGGGGGAGCAGTTCTTC
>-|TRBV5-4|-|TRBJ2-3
CASSLWYFGTDTQYF
TGTGCCAGCAGCCTCTGGTACTTTGGCACAGATACGCAGTATTTT
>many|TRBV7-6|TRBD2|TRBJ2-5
CASSFSGGQETQYF
TGTGCCAGCAGCTTCAGCGGGGGGCAAGAGACCCAGTACTTC
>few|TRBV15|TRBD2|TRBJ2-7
CATSRVEGSGDYEQYF
TGTGCCACCAGCAGAGTCGAGGGTAGCGGGGACTACGAGCAGTACTTC
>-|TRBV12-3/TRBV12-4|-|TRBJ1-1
CASSPRIPGGRTEAFF
TGTGCCAGCAGTCCCCGGATTCCGGGGGGGAGAACTGAAGCTTTCTTT
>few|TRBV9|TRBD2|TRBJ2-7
CASSAFGTSGYEQYF
TGTGCCAGCAGCGCCTTCGGGACTAGCGGTTACGAGCAGTACTTC
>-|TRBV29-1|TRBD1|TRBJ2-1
CSVEEGSGQRYNEQFF
TGCAGCGTTGAAGAAGGTTCGGGACAGCGATACAATGAGCAGTTCTTC
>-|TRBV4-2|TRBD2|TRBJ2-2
CASSRGLAGEAGELFF
TGTGCCAGCAGCCGGGGACTAGCGGGAGAAGCCGGGGAGCTGTTTTTT
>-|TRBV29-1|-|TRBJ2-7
CSVFGTPFYEQYF
TGCAGCGTTTTCGGGACTCCTTTCTACGAGCAGTACTTC
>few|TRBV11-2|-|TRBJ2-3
CASSLGVTLRDTQYF
TGTGCCAGCAGCCTAGGGGTCACACTCAGGGATACGCAGTATTTT
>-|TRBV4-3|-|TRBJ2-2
CASSQGTGNTGELFF
TGCGCCAGCAGCCAAGGGACCGGGAACACCGGGGAGCTGTTTTTT
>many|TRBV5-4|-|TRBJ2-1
CASSLALSSYNEQFF
TGTGCCAGCAGCTTGGCACTGAGCTCCTACAATGAGCAGTTCTTC